These T cell receptor beta chains were read from a single sample in a study of a mutant IDH1 vaccine in newly diagnosed glioma. The protocol was immunoSEQ multiplex PCR, while the TCRdb copy is restricted to in-frame clones and leaves out a portion. The table lists 35,000 to 45,000 clones, 83% of them singletons. These TCRs are of unknown antigen specificity. The input for sequencing was PBMCs, taken from a glioma patient whose treatment included an IDH1 peptide vaccine. The receptors come from a woman in her fifties or sixties with glioma. Both conserved end residues are part of each CDR3. A D gene is named only where the DNA matches it firmly. Some rows have no size entry. The others give once, few or many, or a class for an expanded clone.

clone_size d_call cdr3_length j_call v_call cdr3_nt cdr3_aa
. TRBD1 16 TRBJ2-2 TRBV4-1 TGCGCCAGCAGCCAGTCCGGGACAGGCGTGACCGGGGAGCTGTTTTTT CASSQSGTGVTGELFF
. TRBD1 15 TRBJ2-7 TRBV5-4 TGTGCCAGCAGCTTGGAAGGACAGGTACTCTACGAGCAGTACTTC CASSLEGQVLYEQYF
. . 14 TRBJ1-5 TRBV21-1 TGTGCCAGCAGCAAGACAGGGCAGAATCAGCCCCAGCATTTT CASSKTGQNQPQHF
once TRBD2 15 TRBJ2-5 TRBV30 TGTGCCTGGAGATACACCGGACTAGCCTGGGAGACCCAGTACTTC CAWRYTGLAWETQYF
. TRBD1 15 TRBJ1-4 TRBV6-1 TGTGCCAGCAGTGTATGGGACAGGGGTAATGAAAAACTGTTTTTT CASSVWDRGNEKLFF
. . 13 TRBJ1-2 TRBV6-5 TGTGCCAGCAGCCCTGAGGGATACTATGGCTACACCTTC CASSPEGYYGYTF
. . 14 TRBJ1-3 TRBV29-1 TGCAGCGTTGAAGGGCACAGCTCTGGAAACACCATATATTTT CSVEGHSSGNTIYF
once TRBD1 15 TRBJ1-2 TRBV5-1 TGCGCCAGCAGCTTTGCCGGGACAGGCAAGTATGGCTACACCTTC CASSFAGTGKYGYTF
once . 20 TRBJ2-6 TRBV15 TGTGCCACCAGCAGAGATCTCTTGGGCCCTGGAAGCTCTGGGGCCAACGTCCTGACTTTC CATSRDLLGPGSSGANVLTF
. . 15 TRBJ2-2 TRBV12-1 TGTGCCAGCAGCGTGGGGACAGAAGCAACCGGGGAGCTGTTTTTT CASSVGTEATGELFF
. TRBD1 15 TRBJ2-3 TRBV5-1 TGCGCCAGCAGCTTAGCGGGACAGGGTTGGGATACGCAGTATTTT CASSLAGQGWDTQYF
. TRBD1 15 TRBJ1-1 TRBV5-6 TGTGCCAGCAGCTCATGGGACAGGAGGAACACTGAAGCTTTCTTT CASSSWDRRNTEAFF
. . 13 TRBJ1-5 TRBV7-9 TGTGCCAGCGGGCAGGGAAGCAATCAGCCCCAGCATTTT CASGQGSNQPQHF
. TRBD1 15 TRBJ1-2 TRBV6-1 TGTGCCAGCAGTGAAGAGGGACAGGGGATGAGCGGCTACACCTTC CASSEEGQGMSGYTF
. . 15 TRBJ1-1 TRBV14 TGTGCCAGCAGCCCGCGGACAGCCATGAACACTGAAGCTTTCTTT CASSPRTAMNTEAFF
. . 15 TRBJ2-7 TRBV9 TGTGCCAGCAGCGTATCCAGTGGGGGGTCCTACGAGCAGTACTTC CASSVSSGGSYEQYF
. . 15 TRBJ2-7 TRBV18 TGTGCCAGCGCACGAGACATCCTTAAGGGCAACGAGCAGTACTTC CASARDILKGNEQYF
. . 15 TRBJ1-5 TRBV19 TGTGCCAGTAGTATCACCGACTTGGGTAATCAGCCCCAGCATTTT CASSITDLGNQPQHF
. . 14 TRBJ1-1 TRBV5-1 TGCGCCAGCAGCTTGGGGGGAGGATACACTGAAGCTTTCTTT CASSLGGGYTEAFF
once . 15 TRBJ2-3 TRBV5-4 TGTGCCAGCAGCTTGGCAGGTCTGACCACAGATACGCAGTATTTT CASSLAGLTTDTQYF
few TRBD1 17 TRBJ1-6 TRBV2 TGTGCCAGCAGCTGGGGGGACAGGGCTTTCAATAATTCACCCCTCCACTTT CASSWGDRAFNNSPLHF
. . 14 TRBJ1-2 TRBV11-2 TGTGCCAGCAGCCTCCAACGGGCTTCCCTTGGCTACACCTTC CASSLQRASLGYTF
. . 12 TRBJ2-1 TRBV29-1 TGCAGCGTTGACCATTCGGGCAATGAGCAGTTCTTC CSVDHSGNEQFF
. TRBD1 14 TRBJ1-1 TRBV29-1 TGCAGCGGGACAGGACTTATCTCGAACACTGAAGCTTTCTTT CSGTGLISNTEAFF
. . 12 TRBJ2-5 TRBV29-1 TGCAGCGTGCTCAGGGGTCGGGAGACCCAGTACTTC CSVLRGRETQYF